This T cell receptor (beta chain) appears in the sequencing data of a study of shared clonotypes between healthy human individuals. Study-wide findings and caveats: Represented genetic and exposure-history diversity was restricted by having few donors.

Ten immunoSEQ deep assay plates held the unsorted PBMC DNA. Assay used: immunoSEQ multiplex PCR; TCRdb lists only in-frame clones, some missing. The table includes about 500,000 clones, approximately 71% detected once. In regard to this clone: No antigen is known for it.

CDR3 length: 13 amino acids. Germline CDR1 and CDR2: SGHAT and FQNNGV. V lost 0 bases to trimming and J lost 5 bases, with 8 bases between them. This receptor was obtained from a woman aged 40 to 50 in good health. Some clones in this sample may be carry-over from other donors' samples. The J gene is TRBJ2-7, the V gene TRBV11-2, with unresolved D. The sequencing input was PBMCs. CDR3: CASSLDLGNEQYF. The CDR3 DNA reads as TGTGCCAGCAGCTTAGATCTGGGTAACGAGCAGTACTTC.